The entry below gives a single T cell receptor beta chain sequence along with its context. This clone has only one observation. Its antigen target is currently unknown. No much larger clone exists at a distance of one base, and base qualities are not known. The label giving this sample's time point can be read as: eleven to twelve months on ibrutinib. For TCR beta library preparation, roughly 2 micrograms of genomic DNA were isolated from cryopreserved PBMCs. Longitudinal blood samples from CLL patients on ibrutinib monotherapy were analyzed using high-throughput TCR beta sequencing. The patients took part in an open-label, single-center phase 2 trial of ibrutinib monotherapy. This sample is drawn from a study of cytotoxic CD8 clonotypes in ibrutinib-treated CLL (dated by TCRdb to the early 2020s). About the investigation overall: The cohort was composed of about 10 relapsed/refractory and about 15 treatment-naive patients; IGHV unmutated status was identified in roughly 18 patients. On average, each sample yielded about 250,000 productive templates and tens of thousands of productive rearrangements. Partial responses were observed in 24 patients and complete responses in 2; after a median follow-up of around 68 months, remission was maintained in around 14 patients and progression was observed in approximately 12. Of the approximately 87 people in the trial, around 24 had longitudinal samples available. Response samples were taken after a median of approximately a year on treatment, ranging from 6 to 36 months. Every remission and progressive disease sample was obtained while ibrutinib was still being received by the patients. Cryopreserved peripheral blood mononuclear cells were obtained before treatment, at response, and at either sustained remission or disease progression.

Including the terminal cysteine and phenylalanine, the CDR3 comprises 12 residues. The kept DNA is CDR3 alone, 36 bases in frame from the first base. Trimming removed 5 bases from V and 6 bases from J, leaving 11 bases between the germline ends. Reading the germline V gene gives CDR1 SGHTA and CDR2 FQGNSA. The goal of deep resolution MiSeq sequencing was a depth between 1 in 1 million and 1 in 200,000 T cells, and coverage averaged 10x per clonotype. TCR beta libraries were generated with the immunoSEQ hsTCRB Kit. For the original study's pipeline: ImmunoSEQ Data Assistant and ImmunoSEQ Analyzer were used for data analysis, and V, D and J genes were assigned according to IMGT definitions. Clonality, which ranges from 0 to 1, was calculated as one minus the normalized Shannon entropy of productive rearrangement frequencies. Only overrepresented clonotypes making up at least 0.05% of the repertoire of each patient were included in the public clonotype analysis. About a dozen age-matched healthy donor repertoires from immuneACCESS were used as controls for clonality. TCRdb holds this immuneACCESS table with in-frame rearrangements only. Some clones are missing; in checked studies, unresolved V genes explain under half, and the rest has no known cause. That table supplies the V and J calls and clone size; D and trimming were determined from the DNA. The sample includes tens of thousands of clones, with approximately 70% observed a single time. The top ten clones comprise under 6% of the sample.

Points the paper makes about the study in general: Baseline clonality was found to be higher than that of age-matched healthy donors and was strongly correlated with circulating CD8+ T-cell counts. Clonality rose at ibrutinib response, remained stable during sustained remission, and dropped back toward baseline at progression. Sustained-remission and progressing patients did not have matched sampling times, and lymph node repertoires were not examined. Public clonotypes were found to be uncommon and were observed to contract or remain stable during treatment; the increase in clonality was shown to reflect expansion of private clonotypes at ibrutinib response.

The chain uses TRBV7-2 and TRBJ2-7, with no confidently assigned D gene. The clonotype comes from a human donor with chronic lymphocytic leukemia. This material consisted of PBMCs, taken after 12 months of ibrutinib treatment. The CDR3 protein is CASSPSVSEQYF. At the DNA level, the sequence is TGTGCCAGCAGCCCCTCAGTGAGCGAGCAGTACTTC.